This T cell receptor (beta chain) came from a study of cytomegalovirus exposure and HLA in healthy donors. Whole-study context: An early data release held some 85 million unique TCRs from HLA-typed donors. Findings and limits, study-wide: The study labeled 150 to 200 TCR beta chains cytomegalovirus-associated.

In nominal health when sampled, donors likely had unrecorded immune exposures nonetheless. Amplification used 60 Vbeta primers and 13 Jbeta primers. Original data processing: Approximately 87 million unique TCR beta chains, roughly 12 million shared, were counted in a later analysis. The data were produced by immunoSEQ multiplex PCR, yet TCRdb's version contains in-frame clones alone and is incomplete. Clone size and V and J calls were adopted from that table, with D and trimming inferred from the DNA. The sample lists under 140,000 clones; approximately 84% were seen once. Regarding this clone: Its matching antigen is unknown.

The sequence came from a man between 35 and 55 years old in good health and CMV-seronegative. The specimen was PBMCs.

Here the CDR3 DNA reads TGTGCCAGCAGTGAAGAACTAGCGGGCTACGAGCAGTACTTC. Protein: CASSEELAGYEQYF. The V and J genes are TRBV6-1 and TRBJ2-7; 9 bases agree with TRBD2. In germline, CDR1 is MNHNS, CDR2 SASEGT. The V segment lost 1 base and the J segment 3 bases; nucleotides outside the gene matches: 1. The CDR3 extends over 14 amino acids.